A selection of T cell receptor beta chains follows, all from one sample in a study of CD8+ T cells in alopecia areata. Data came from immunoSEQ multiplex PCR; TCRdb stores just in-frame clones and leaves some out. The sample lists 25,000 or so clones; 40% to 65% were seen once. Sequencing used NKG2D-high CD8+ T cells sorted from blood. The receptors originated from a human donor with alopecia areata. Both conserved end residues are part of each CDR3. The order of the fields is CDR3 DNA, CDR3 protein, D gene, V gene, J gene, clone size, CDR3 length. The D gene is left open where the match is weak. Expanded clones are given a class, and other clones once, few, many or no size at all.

TGTGCCAGTAGTCTTGGTAACTATGGCTACACCTTC,CASSLGNYGYTF,-,TRBV19,TRBJ1-2,-,12
TGTGCCAGCAGCGTAGCGGGAGCAGGAAGGAACATTCAGTACTTC,CASSVAGAGRNIQYF,-,TRBV9,TRBJ2-4,-,15
TGTGCCACCAGCAGCCCCGGCAGGAACACTGAAGCTTTCTTT,CATSSPGRNTEAFF,-,TRBV15,TRBJ1-1,-,14
TGTGCCAGCAGCGGGGCGGGAGGGCCGGAGACCCAGTACTTC,CASSGAGGPETQYF,TRBD2,TRBV5-6,TRBJ2-5,medium-sized,14
TGTGCCACCAGCAGGAAACAGGATCCGCTCTATGGCTACACCTTC,CATSRKQDPLYGYTF,-,TRBV15,TRBJ1-2,-,15
TGTGCCAGCAGTGCCCTAGCGGACTACAATGAGCAGTTCTTC,CASSALADYNEQFF,TRBD2,TRBV2,TRBJ2-1,-,14
TGTGCCAGTAGCCTATCTGGGGAGGGAGGCTGGGAGACCCAGTACTTC,CASSLSGEGGWETQYF,TRBD2,TRBV19,TRBJ2-5,few,16
TGTGCCAGCAGCTTAACTACCAGCAGCTACGAGCAGTACTTC,CASSLTTSSYEQYF,-,TRBV7-3,TRBJ2-7,-,14
TGCAGCGACCTGACAGAGGGGTTTGTCACTGAAGCTTTCTTT,CSDLTEGFVTEAFF,-,TRBV29-1,TRBJ1-1,-,14
TGTGCCAGCAGCGGGGCGGGAGGGCCGGAGACCCAGTACTTC,CASSGAGGPETQYF,TRBD2,TRBV5-4,TRBJ2-5,few,14
TGCGCCAGCAGCCCCCGAAAGTGGGGGAGCAATCAGCCCCAGCATTTT,CASSPRKWGSNQPQHF,-,TRBV4-3,TRBJ1-5,-,16
TGTGCCAGCAGTTTTCGTTCCAGTGGGACAGGGGGGAATCAGCCCCAGCATTTT,CASSFRSSGTGGNQPQHF,TRBD1,TRBV28,TRBJ1-5,-,18
TGTGCCAGCAGCACTGGCGGGATCACCTACGAGCAGTACTTC,CASSTGGITYEQYF,-,TRBV7-9,TRBJ2-7,few,14
TGTGCCAGCAGTAACCGGGACAGGGGGCACTACGAGCAGTACTTC,CASSNRDRGHYEQYF,TRBD1,TRBV11-3,TRBJ2-7,few,15
TGTGCCAGCAGCTTACCTGCGGGGCGCGACACTGAAGCTTTCTTT,CASSLPAGRDTEAFF,-,TRBV11-2,TRBJ1-1,few,15
TGTGCCAGCAGCCCGGGACTAGCGGGCACGAAAGAGACCCAGTACTTC,CASSPGLAGTKETQYF,TRBD2,TRBV5-4,TRBJ2-5,-,16
TGTGCCAGCAGCTTGATAAGCACTGAAGCTTTCTTT,CASSLISTEAFF,-,TRBV5-6,TRBJ1-1,-,12
TGTGCCAGCAGCGTCAAACTAGCGGGATTGTACGAGCAGTACTTC,CASSVKLAGLYEQYF,TRBD2,TRBV5-4,TRBJ2-7,-,15
TGTGCCAGCTTAGAAGCTAGCACAGATACGCAGTATTTT,CASLEASTDTQYF,-,TRBV5-4,TRBJ2-3,-,13
TGTGCCAGCAGCCAATATACAGGGGGCCAAGAGACCCAGTACTTC,CASSQYTGGQETQYF,TRBD1,TRBV5-4,TRBJ2-5,few,15
TGCAGCGTTGAAAATTTCGGGCAAATCGGTGGAAACACCATATATTTT,CSVENFGQIGGNTIYF,-,TRBV29-1,TRBJ1-3,few,16
TGCGCCAGCAGCTTGTTGGACAGAATGAACACTGAAGCTTTCTTT,CASSLLDRMNTEAFF,-,TRBV5-1,TRBJ1-1,-,15
TGTGCCAGCAGTGAAGCACCGGGGACTAGCGGGAGAGCTATGGGGAATGAGCAGTTCTTC,CASSEAPGTSGRAMGNEQFF,TRBD2,TRBV2,TRBJ2-1,-,20
TGCGCCAGCAGCTTCTACTACTCGTCCAATGAGCAGTTCTTC,CASSFYYSSNEQFF,-,TRBV5-1,TRBJ2-1,-,14
TGTGCCAGCAGTGAATTCATAAGTGGGGGTATGAACACTGAAGCTTTCTTT,CASSEFISGGMNTEAFF,-,TRBV2,TRBJ1-1,-,17
TGTGCCAGCAGTTCCGGGACTAGCGTATACAATGAGCAGTTCTTC,CASSSGTSVYNEQFF,TRBD2,TRBV2,TRBJ2-1,-,15
TGTGCCAGCAGTTTATGGGCCGGAAACACCATATATTTT,CASSLWAGNTIYF,-,TRBV28,TRBJ1-3,-,13
TGTGCCAGCAGCTTAGTGGTTCGACTAGCGGCGATGGGCTACGAGCAGTACTTC,CASSLVVRLAAMGYEQYF,TRBD2,TRBV7-8,TRBJ2-7,-,18
TGTGCCAGCAGCTGGGGACAGGGAAACTACGAGCAGTACTTC,CASSWGQGNYEQYF,TRBD1,TRBV6-5,TRBJ2-7,-,14
TGCACCAGCAGCCTAGGGACGGTCTATGGCTACACCTTC,CTSSLGTVYGYTF,-,TRBV4-1,TRBJ1-2,-,13
TGTGCCAGCAGCCAAGAGCGGCCAGGGGATGAGCAGTTCTTC,CASSQERPGDEQFF,-,TRBV4-2,TRBJ2-1,many,14
TGTGCCAGCAGCTTCGAGACAGTGAACACTGAAGCTTTCTTT,CASSFETVNTEAFF,-,TRBV7-9,TRBJ1-1,-,14
TGCGCCAGCAGCATAGGTCTTTCCTACGAGCAGTACTTC,CASSIGLSYEQYF,-,TRBV5-1,TRBJ2-7,-,13
TGTGCCAGCAGTTTGAGAGGAGCCCCCTACGAGCAGTACTTC,CASSLRGAPYEQYF,-,TRBV27,TRBJ2-7,-,14
TGCGCCAGCAACCCCAACCTGGGAGTGGCCGAAGAGACCCAGTACTTC,CASNPNLGVAEETQYF,-,TRBV5-1,TRBJ2-5,-,16
TGTGCCAGCGGACTAGCGTCTCCCCGTCCGGACACCGGGGAGCTGTTTTTT,CASGLASPRPDTGELFF,TRBD2,TRBV7-9,TRBJ2-2,-,17
TGCGCCAGCAGTCAACCGGGAGCAAACGGCTACGAGCAGTACTTC,CASSQPGANGYEQYF,-,TRBV23-1,TRBJ2-7,-,15
TGTGCCAGCAGACCACAGGGGGCAAATGAAAAACTGTTTTTT,CASRPQGANEKLFF,TRBD1,TRBV7-9,TRBJ1-4,many,14
TGTGCCAGCAGCCAAGTTAGCTCCTACAATGAGCAGTTCTTC,CASSQVSSYNEQFF,-,TRBV14,TRBJ2-1,few,14
TGTGCCAGCAGTCCAAACGGGAGGGCCGAGGAGACCCAGTACTTC,CASSPNGRAEETQYF,TRBD2,TRBV27,TRBJ2-5,once,15
TGTGCCAGCAGTCACCCGGGACTAGCGGGGAGGAGCTCCTACAATGAGCAGTTCTTC,CASSHPGLAGRSSYNEQFF,TRBD2,TRBV9,TRBJ2-1,-,19
TGTGCCAGCAGCGGACTGTCCCAAGAGACCCAGTACTTC,CASSGLSQETQYF,-,TRBV27,TRBJ2-5,-,13
TGTGCCAGCGCCTCCTACGAGCAGTACTTC,CASASYEQYF,-,TRBV6-1,TRBJ2-7,few,10
TGTGCCAGCAGCTTAGGATCAGGCCCCTACGAGCAGTACTTC,CASSLGSGPYEQYF,-,TRBV7-6,TRBJ2-7,few,14
TGTGCCAGCAGTTCCCTGGGGGGGCAGTATTTT,CASSSLGGQYF,-,TRBV27,TRBJ2-3,-,11
TGTGCCAGCAGCGTAGGGGGACTAGCGGAACACAATGAGCAGTTCTTC,CASSVGGLAEHNEQFF,TRBD2,TRBV9,TRBJ2-1,-,16
TGTGCCAGCAGGCCATTCGACGGGGGGGCCTACGAGCAGTACTTC,CASRPFDGGAYEQYF,TRBD2,TRBV27,TRBJ2-7,-,15
TGCGCCAGCCTTAACATATGGGGGGGGGAGTACAATGAGCAGTTCTTC,CASLNIWGGEYNEQFF,TRBD2,TRBV4-1,TRBJ2-1,-,16
TGTGCCAGCGCAGGGTGGGAAAACATTCAGTACTTC,CASAGWENIQYF,-,TRBV11-2,TRBJ2-4,-,12
TGTGCCAGCAGCCCTCACTACCACTACCTCTCCTACGAGCAGTACTTC,CASSPHYHYLSYEQYF,-,TRBV7-9,TRBJ2-7,few,16
TGTGCCAGCATCGCCGGGACAGGGGGCTCCTACAATGAGCAGTTCTTC,CASIAGTGGSYNEQFF,TRBD1,TRBV27,TRBJ2-1,-,16
TGTGCCAGCAGCTTAAGCGTCAACAATGAGCAGTTCTTC,CASSLSVNNEQFF,-,TRBV11-2,TRBJ2-1,-,13
TGTGCCAGCAGCTTAGAGGCCACCGCACCACAAGAGACCCAGTACTTC,CASSLEATAPQETQYF,-,TRBV11-2,TRBJ2-5,-,16
TGTGCCAGCAGCCTAGGACAGGGTTCGGAGCAGTACTTC,CASSLGQGSEQYF,TRBD1,TRBV11-2,TRBJ2-7,-,13
TGTGCCAGCAGTGGGGACAAACCCTACGAGCAGTACTTC,CASSGDKPYEQYF,-,TRBV27,TRBJ2-7,few,13
TGTGCCAGTAGTTTGCTAGGCAATGAGCAGTTCTTC,CASSLLGNEQFF,-,TRBV19,TRBJ2-1,-,12
TGTGCCAGCAGCTTAGGATCTGAAGCTTTCTTT,CASSLGSEAFF,-,TRBV11-2,TRBJ1-1,-,11
TGTGCCAGCAGTTACCTACAGGGGGAAGCTTTCTTT,CASSYLQGEAFF,TRBD1,TRBV6-5,TRBJ1-1,-,12
TGTGCCAGCAGCTTAGGGACTAGCGGGAGTATGTACAATGAGCAGTTCTTC,CASSLGTSGSMYNEQFF,TRBD2,TRBV7-8,TRBJ2-1,few,17
TGTGCCAGCAGTTTCCCAACTAGCGGAGGAGGGAATGAGCAGTTCTTC,CASSFPTSGGGNEQFF,TRBD2,TRBV27,TRBJ2-1,-,16